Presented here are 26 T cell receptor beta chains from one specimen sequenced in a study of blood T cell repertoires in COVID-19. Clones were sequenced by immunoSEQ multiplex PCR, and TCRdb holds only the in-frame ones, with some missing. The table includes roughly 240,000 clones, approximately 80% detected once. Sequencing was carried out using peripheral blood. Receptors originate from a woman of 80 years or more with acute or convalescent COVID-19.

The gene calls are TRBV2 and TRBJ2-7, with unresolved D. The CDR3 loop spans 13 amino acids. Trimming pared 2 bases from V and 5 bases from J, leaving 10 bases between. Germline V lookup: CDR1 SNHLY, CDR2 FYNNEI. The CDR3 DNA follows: TGTGCCAGCAGTGAAACCTGGCGGAACGAGCAGTACTTC. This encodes CASSETWRNEQYF.

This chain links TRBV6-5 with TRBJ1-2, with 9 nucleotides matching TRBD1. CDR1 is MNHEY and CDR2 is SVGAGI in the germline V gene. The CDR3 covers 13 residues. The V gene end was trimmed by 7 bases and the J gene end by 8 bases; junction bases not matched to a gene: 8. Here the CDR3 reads CASNINRGRGYTF. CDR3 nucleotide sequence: TGTGCCAGCAACATAAACAGGGGGCGCGGCTACACCTTC.

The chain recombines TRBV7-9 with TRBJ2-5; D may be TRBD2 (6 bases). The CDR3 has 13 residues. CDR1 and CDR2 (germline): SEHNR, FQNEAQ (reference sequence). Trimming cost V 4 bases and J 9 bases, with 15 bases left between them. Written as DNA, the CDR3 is TGTGCCAGCAGCTCCGGGACTCCGGCGGCCCAGTACTTC. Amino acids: CASSSGTPAAQYF.

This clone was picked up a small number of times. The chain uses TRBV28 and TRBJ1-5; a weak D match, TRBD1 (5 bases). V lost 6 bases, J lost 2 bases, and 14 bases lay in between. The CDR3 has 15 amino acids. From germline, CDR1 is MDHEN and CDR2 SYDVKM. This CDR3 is CASSLGGAGNQPQHF. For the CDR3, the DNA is TGTGCCAGCAGCCTAGGAGGGGCCGGCAATCAGCCCCAGCATTTT.

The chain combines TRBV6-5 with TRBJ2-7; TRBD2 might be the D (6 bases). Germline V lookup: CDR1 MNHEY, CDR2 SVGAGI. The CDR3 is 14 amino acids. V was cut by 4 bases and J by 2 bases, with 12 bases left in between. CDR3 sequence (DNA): TGTGCCAGCAGTTTACGGGAGTCGGCCTACGAGCAGTACTTC. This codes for CASSLRESAYEQYF.

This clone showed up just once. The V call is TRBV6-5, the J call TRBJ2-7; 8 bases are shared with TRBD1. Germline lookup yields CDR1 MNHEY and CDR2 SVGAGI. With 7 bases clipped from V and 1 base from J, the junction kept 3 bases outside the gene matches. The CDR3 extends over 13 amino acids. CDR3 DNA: TGTGCCAGCATGAGGACAGGGTCCTACGAGCAGTACTTC. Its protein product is CASMRTGSYEQYF.

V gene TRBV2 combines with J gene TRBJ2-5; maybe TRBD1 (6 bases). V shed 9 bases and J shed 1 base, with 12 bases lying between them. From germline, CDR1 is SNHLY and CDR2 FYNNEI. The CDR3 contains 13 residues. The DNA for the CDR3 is TGTGCCAGACAGGGTGTCTCCCAAGAGACCCAGTACTTC. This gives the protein CARQGVSQETQYF.

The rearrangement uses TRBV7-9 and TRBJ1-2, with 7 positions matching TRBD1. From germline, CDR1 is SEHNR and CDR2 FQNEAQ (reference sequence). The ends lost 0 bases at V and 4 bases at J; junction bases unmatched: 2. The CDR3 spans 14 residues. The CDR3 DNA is TGTGCCAGCAGCTTAGCCGGGACAGTCTATGGCTACACCTTC. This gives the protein CASSLAGTVYGYTF.

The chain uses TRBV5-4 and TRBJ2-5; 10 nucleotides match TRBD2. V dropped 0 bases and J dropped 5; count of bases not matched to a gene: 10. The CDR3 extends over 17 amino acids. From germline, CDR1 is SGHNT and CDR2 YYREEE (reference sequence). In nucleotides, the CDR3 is TGTGCCAGCAGCTTGGGCCTAGGGGCTAGCGGGAGTGAGACCCAGTACTTC. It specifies CASSLGLGASGSETQYF.

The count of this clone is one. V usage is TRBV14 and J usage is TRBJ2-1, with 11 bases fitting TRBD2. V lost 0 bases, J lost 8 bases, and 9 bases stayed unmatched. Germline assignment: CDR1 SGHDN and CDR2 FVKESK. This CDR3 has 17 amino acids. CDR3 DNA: TGTGCCAGCAGCCAAGATTACGGTAGCGGGGGGGCGGATGAGCAGTTCTTC. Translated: CASSQDYGSGGADEQFF.

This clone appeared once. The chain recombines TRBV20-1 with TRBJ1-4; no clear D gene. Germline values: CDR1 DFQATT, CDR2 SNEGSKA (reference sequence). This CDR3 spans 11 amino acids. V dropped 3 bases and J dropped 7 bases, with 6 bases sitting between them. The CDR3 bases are TGCAGTGCTAGCCAGGCTGAAAAACTGTTTTTT. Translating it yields CSASQAEKLFF.

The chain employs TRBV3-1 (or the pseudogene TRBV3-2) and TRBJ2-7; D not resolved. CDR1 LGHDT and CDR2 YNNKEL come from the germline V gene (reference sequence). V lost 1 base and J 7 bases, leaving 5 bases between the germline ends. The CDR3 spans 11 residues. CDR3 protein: CASSQGREQYF. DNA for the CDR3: TGTGCCAGCAGCCAAGGGCGGGAGCAGTACTTC.

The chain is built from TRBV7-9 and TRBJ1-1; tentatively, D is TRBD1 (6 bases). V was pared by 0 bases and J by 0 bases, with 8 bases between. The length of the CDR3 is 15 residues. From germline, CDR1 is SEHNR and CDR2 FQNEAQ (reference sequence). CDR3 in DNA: TGTGCCAGCAGCTTAGCTGCAGGGGTGAACACTGAAGCTTTCTTT. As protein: CASSLAAGVNTEAFF.

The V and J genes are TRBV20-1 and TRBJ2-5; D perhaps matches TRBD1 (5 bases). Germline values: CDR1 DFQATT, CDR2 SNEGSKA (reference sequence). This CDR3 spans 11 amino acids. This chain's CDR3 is CSPGSGETQYF. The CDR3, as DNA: TGCAGCCCCGGGTCAGGGGAGACCCAGTACTTC.

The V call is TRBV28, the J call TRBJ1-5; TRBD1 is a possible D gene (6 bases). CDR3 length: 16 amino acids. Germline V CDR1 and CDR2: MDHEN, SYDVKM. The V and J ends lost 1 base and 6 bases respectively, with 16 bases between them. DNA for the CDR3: TGTGCCAGCAGTTTATCAGGGGTCGGGTCGGGTCAGCCCCAGCATTTT. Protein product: CASSLSGVGSGQPQHF.

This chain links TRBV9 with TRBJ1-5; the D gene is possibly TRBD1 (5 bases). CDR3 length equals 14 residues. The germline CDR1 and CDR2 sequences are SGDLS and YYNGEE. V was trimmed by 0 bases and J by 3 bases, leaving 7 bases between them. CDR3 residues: CASSVEGFNQPQHF. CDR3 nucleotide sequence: TGTGCCAGCAGCGTAGAGGGGTTCAATCAGCCCCAGCATTTT.

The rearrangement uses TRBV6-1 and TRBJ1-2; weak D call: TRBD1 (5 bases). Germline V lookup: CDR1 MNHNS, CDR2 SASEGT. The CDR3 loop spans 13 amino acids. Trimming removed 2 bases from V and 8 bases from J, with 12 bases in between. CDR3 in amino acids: CASSESQGQGYTF. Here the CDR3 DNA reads TGTGCCAGCAGTGAATCGCAGGGTCAGGGCTACACCTTC.

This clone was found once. The chain's CDR3 is CASSLASSGGYQETQYF. The CDR3 DNA reads TGTGCCAGCAGCTTAGCTTCTAGCGGAGGGTACCAAGAGACCCAGTACTTC. This chain links TRBV7-2 with TRBJ2-5; 7 bases match TRBD2. Losses at the gene ends were 0 bases for V and 0 bases for J; bases not matched to a gene: 7. This CDR3 has 17 residues. Germline V gives CDR1 SGHTA, CDR2 FQGNSA.

The CDR3 nucleotides read TGTGCCAGCAGCCAAGGGGACAGGGTTGGATACGAGCAGTACTTC. Amino acids: CASSQGDRVGYEQYF. The chain has TRBV4-2 and TRBJ2-7; 9 nucleotides match TRBD1. Germline V gene data show CDR1 as LGHNA and CDR2 as YNFKEQ. The CDR3 has 15 amino acids. With V trimmed by 1 base and J by 4 bases, 5 bases remained unmatched.

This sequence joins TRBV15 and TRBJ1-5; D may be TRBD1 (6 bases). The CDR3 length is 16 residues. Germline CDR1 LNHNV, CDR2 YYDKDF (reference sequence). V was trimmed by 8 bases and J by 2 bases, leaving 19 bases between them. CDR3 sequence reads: CATGTMPGDRNQPQHF. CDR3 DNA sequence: TGTGCCACCGGAACCATGCCAGGGGACCGCAATCAGCCCCAGCATTTT.

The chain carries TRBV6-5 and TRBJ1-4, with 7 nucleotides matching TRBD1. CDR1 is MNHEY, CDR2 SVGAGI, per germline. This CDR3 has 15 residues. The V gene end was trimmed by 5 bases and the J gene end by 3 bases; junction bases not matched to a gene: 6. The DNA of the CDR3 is TGTGCCAGCAGTAGGGACAGATCCTCTAATGAAAAACTGTTTTTT. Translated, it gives CASSRDRSSNEKLFF.

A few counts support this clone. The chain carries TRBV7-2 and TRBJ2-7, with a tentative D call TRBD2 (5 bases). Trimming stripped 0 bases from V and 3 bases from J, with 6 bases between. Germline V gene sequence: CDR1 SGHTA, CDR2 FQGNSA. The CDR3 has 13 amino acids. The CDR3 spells CASSLARGYEQYF. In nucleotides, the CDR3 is TGTGCCAGCAGCTTAGCCCGGGGCTACGAGCAGTACTTC.

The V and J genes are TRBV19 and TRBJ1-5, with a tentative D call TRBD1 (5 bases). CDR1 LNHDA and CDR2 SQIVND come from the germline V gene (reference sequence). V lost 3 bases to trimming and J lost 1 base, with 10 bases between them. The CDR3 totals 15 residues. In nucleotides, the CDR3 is TGTGCCAGTAGTATTCAATCAGGGAGCAATCAGCCCCAGCATTTT. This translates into CASSIQSGSNQPQHF.

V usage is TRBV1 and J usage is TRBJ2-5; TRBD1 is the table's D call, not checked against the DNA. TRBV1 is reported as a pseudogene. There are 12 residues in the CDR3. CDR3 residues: CTGGQAGETQYF. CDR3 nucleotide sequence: TGCACCGGGGGACAGGCAGGGGAGACCCAGTACTTC.

The CDR3 reads CASSIEQGVAGELFF. The DNA for the CDR3 is TGTGCCAGTAGTATAGAACAGGGAGTGGCCGGGGAGCTGTTTTTT. V is TRBV19 and J is TRBJ2-2; D perhaps matches TRBD1 (6 bases). This CDR3 is built from 15 residues. The V gene's germline CDR1 is LNHDA and CDR2 SQIVND (reference sequence). Trimming pared 0 bases from V and 6 bases from J, leaving 11 bases between. The whole variable domain, filled in from reference TRBV19 and TRBJ2-2, reads DGGITQSPKYLFRKEGQNVTLSCEQNLNHDAMYWYRQDPGQGLRLIYYSQIVNDFQKGDIAEGYSVSREKKESFPLTVTSAQKNPTAFYLCASSIEQGVAGELFFGEGSRLTVL.

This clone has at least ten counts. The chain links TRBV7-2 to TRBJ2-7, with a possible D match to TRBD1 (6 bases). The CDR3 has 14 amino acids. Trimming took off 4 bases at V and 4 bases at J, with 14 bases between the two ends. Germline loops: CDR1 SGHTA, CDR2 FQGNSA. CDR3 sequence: CASSSDRRQYEQYF. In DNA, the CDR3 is TGTGCCAGCAGCTCAGACAGGAGACAGTACGAGCAGTACTTC.